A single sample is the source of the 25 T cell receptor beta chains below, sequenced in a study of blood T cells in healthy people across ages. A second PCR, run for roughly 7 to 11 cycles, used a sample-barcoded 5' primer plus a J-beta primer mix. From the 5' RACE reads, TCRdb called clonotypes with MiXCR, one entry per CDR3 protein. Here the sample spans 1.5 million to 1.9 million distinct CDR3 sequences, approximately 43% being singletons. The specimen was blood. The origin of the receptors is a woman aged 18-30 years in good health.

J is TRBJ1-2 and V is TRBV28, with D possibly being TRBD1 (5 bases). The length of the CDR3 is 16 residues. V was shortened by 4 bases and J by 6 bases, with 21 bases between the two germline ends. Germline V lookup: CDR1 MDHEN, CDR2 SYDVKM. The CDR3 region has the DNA TGTGCCAGCAGTTCTCCTCCAGGGCGGATGGGTAATGGCTACACCTTC. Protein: CASSSPPGRMGNGYTF.

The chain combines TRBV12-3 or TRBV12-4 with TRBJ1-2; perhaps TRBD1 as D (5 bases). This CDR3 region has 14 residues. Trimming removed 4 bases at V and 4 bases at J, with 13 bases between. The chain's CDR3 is CASSWAQGLYGYTF. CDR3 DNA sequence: TGTGCCAGCAGTTGGGCCCAGGGCCTCTATGGCTACACCTTC.

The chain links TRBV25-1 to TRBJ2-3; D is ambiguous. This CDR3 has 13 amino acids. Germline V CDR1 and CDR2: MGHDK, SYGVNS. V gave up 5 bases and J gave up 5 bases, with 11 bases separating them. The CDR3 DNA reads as TGTGCCAGCAGTCGACGTAGGAAAGATACGCAGTATTTT. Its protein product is CASSRRRKDTQYF.

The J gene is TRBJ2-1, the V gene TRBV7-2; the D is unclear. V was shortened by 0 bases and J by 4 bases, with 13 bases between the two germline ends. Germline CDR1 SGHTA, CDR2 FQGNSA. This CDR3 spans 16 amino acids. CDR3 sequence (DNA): TGTGCCAGCAGCTTAGCGCACGGACCTTTTTACAATGAGCAGTTCTTC. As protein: CASSLAHGPFYNEQFF. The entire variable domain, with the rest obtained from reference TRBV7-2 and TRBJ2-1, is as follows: GAGVSQSPSNKVTEKGKDVELRCDPISGHTALYWYRQSLGQGLEFLIYFQGNSAPDKSGLPSDRFSAERTGGSVSTLTIQRTQQEDSAVYLCASSLAHGPFYNEQFFGPGTRLTVL.

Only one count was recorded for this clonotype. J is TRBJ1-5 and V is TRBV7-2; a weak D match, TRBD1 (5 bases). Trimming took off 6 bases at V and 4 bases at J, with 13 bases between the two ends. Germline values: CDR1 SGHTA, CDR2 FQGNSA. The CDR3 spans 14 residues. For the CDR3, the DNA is TGTGCCAGCAGTGAACAGGTCATAAATCAGCCCCAGCATTTT. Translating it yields CASSEQVINQPQHF.

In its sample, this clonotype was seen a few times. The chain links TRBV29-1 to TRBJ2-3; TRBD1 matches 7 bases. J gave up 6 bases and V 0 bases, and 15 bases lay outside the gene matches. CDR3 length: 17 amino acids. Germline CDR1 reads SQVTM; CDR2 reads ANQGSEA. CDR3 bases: TGCAGCGTTGAAGATAACAACAGGGGTTCGATATCGGATACGCAGTATTTT. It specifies CSVEDNNRGSISDTQYF.

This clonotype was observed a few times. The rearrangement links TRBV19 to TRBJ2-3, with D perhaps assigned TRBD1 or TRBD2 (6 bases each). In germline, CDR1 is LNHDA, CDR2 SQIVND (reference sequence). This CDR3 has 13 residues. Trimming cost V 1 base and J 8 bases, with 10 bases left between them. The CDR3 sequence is CASSIAQGGTQYF. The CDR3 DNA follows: TGTGCCAGTAGTATAGCACAGGGAGGTACGCAGTATTTT.

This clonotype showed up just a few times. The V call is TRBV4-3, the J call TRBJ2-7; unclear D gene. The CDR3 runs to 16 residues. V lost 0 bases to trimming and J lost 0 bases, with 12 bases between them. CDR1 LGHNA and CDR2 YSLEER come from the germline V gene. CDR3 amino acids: CASSQEWQASSYEQYF. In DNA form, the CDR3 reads TGCGCCAGCAGCCAAGAATGGCAGGCCAGCTCCTACGAGCAGTACTTC.

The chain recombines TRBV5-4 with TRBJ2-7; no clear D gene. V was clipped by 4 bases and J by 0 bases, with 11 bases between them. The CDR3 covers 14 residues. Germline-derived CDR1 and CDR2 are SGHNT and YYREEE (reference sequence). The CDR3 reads CASSVDTDSYEQYF. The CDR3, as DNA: TGTGCCAGCAGCGTGGATACGGACTCCTACGAGCAGTACTTC.

The CDR3 protein is CASSQYSGEDNQPQHF. The CDR3 region has the DNA TGTGCCAGCAGCCAATACTCAGGGGAGGATAATCAGCCCCAGCATTTT. The V call is TRBV4-2, the J call TRBJ1-5, with a possible D match to TRBD1 (6 bases). The CDR3 has 16 residues. Trimming took 2 bases from V and 4 from J, leaving 15 bases between them. Germline V lookup: CDR1 LGHNA, CDR2 YNFKEQ.

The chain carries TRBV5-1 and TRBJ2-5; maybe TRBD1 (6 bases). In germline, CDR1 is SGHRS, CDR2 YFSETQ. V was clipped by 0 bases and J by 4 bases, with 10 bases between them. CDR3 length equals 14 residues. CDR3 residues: CASSLESRGETQYF. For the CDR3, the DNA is TGCGCCAGCAGCTTGGAAAGCAGGGGAGAGACCCAGTACTTC.

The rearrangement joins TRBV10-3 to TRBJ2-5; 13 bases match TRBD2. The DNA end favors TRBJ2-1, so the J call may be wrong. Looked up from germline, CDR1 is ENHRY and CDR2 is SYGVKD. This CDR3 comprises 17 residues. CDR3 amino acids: CATGLAGEEGFQETQFF. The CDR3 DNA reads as TGTGCCACCGGACTAGCGGGGGAGGAGGGATTCCAAGAGACCCAGTTCTTC.

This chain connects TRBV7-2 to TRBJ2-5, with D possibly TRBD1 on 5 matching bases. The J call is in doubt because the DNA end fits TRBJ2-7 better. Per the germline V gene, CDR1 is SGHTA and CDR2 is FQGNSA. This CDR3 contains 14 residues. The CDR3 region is CASSLVDQGGEQYF. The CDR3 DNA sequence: TGTGCCAGCAGCTTAGTCGATCAGGGCGGCGAGCAGTACTTC.

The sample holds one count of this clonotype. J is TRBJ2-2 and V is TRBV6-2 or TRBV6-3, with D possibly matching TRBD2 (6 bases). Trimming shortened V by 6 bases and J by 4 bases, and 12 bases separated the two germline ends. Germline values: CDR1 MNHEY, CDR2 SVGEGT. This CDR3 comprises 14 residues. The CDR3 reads CASRPLASTGELFF. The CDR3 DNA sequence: TGTGCCAGCAGACCACTAGCTAGCACCGGGGAGCTGTTTTTT.

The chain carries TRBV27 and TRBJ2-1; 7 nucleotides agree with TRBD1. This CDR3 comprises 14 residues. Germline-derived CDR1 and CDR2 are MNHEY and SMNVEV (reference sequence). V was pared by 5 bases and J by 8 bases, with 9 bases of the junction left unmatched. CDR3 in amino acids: CASSLQGSGDEQFF. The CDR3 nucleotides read TGTGCCAGCAGTCTACAGGGGAGTGGAGATGAGCAGTTCTTC.

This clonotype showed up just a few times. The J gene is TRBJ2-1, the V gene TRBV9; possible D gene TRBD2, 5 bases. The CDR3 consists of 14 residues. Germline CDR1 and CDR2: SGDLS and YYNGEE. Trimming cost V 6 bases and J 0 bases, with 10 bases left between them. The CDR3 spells CASNRERSYNEQFF. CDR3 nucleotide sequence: TGTGCCAGCAACCGGGAACGCTCCTACAATGAGCAGTTCTTC.

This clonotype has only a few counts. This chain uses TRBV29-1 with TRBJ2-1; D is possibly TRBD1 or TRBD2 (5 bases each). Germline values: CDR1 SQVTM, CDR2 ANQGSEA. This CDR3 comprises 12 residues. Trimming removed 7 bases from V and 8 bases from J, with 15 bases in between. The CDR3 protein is CSAKNGGHEQFF. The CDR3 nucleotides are TGCAGCGCCAAAAATGGGGGTCATGAGCAGTTCTTC.

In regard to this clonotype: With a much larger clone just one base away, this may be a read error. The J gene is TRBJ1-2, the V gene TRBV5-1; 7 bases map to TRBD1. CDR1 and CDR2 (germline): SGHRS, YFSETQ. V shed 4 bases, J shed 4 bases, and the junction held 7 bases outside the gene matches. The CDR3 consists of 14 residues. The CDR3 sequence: CASSVATGAYGYTF. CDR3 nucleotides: TGCGCCAGCAGCGTGGCCACAGGGGCCTATGGCTACACCTTC.

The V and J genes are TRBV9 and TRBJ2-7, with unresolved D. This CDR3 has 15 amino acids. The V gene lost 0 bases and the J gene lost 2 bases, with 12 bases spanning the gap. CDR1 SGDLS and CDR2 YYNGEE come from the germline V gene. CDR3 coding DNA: TGTGCCAGCAGCGTAGGTCACGGTGGGGCCTACGAGCAGTACTTC. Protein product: CASSVGHGGAYEQYF.

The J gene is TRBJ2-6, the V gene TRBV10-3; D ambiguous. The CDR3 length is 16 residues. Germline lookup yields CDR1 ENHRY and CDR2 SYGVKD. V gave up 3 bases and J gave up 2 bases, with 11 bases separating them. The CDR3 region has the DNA TGTGCCATCAGTGATCCCGGACGGCCTGGGGCCAACGTCCTGACTTTC. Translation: CAISDPGRPGANVLTF.

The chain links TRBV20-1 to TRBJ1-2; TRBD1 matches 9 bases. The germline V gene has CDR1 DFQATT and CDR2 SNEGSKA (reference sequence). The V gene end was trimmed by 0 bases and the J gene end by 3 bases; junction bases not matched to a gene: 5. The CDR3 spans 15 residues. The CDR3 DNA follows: TGCAGTGCTAGAGATAGGGACAGGGCTTACTATGGCTACACCTTC. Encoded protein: CSARDRDRAYYGYTF.

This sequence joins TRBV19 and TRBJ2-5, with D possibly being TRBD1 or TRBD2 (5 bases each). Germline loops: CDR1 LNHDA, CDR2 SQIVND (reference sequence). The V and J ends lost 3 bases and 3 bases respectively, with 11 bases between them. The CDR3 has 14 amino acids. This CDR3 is CASSIVGGKETQYF. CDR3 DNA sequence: TGTGCCAGTAGTATCGTTGGGGGAAAAGAGACCCAGTACTTC.

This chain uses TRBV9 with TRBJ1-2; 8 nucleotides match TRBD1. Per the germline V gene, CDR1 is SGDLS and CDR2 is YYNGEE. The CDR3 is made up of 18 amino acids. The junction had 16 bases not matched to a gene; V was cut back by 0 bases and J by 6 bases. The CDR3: CASSVARDRTGTYNGYTF. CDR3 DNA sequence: TGTGCCAGCAGCGTAGCCCGGGACAGGACAGGGACATACAATGGCTACACCTTC. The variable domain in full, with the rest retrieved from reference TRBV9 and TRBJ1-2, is DSGVTQTPKHLITATGQRVTLRCSPRSGDLSVYWYQQSLDQGLQFLIQYYNGEERAKGNILERFSAQQFPDLHSELNLSSLELGDSALYFCASSVARDRTGTYNGYTFGSGTRLTVV.

The CDR3 sequence: CASSYGTSGSNEQFF. In nucleotides, the CDR3 is TGTGCCAGCAGTTACGGGACTAGCGGGAGTAATGAGCAGTTCTTC. The chain employs TRBV6-2 or TRBV6-3 and TRBJ2-1, with 14 bases that match TRBD2. V lost 2 bases to trimming and J lost 7 bases; unmatched junction nucleotides: 1. From germline, CDR1 is MNHEY and CDR2 SVGEGT. This CDR3 comprises 15 residues.

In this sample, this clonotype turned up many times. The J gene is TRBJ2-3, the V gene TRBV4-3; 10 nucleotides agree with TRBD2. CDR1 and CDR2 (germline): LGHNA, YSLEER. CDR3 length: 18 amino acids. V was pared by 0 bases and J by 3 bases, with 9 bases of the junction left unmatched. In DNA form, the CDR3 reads TGCGCCAGCAGCCAAGAGCAAGTGTCTAGCGGGAGTACAGATACGCAGTATTTT. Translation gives CASSQEQVSSGSTDTQYF.